The 16 T cell receptor beta chains given below trace back to one sample, sequenced in a study of cytomegalovirus exposure and HLA in healthy donors (dated by TCRdb to the late 2010s). The method behind the library was the immunoSEQ multiplex PCR assay. The multiplex PCR relied on a mix of 60 forward primers for TCR Vbeta segments and 13 reverse primers for TCR Jbeta segments. What TCRdb holds here is the immuneACCESS table cut down to in-frame rearrangements. Part of the clones is not present; checked against another copy, under half of the missing clones reflect an unresolved V gene, and the others are unexplained. This sample lists roughly 200,000 clones; 75% to 85% were detected once. Less than 2.5% of the sample goes to the ten largest clones. What was sequenced was PBMCs. These receptors were obtained from a woman aged 50 to 60 in good health and CMV-seronegative.

The chain links TRBV6-5 to TRBJ1-1, with D uncertain. This CDR3 is built from 14 residues. Per germline, CDR1 MNHEY and CDR2 SVGAGI. Trimming took 7 bases from V and 1 from J, leaving 13 bases between them. In DNA form, the CDR3 reads TGTGCCAGCAATGTTTGGCGGGGGAACACTGAAGCTTTCTTT. This gives the protein CASNVWRGNTEAFF.

The chain combines TRBV6-5 with TRBJ1-2, with 7 positions matching TRBD1. The CDR3 runs 14 residues. Per the germline V gene, CDR1 is MNHEY and CDR2 is SVGAGI. The J segment lost 2 bases and the V segment lost 7 bases, leaving 7 bases of the junction unmatched. CDR3 nucleotide sequence: TGTGCCAGCACGCCGGGGACAGAGAACTATGGCTACACCTTC. This codes for CASTPGTENYGYTF.

This clone has only a few counts. The chain has TRBV11-2 and TRBJ2-7; TRBD1 is a possible D gene (6 bases). V dropped 4 bases and J dropped 3 bases, with 7 bases sitting between them. This CDR3 is built from 12 residues. The V gene's germline CDR1 is SGHAT and CDR2 FQNNGV. CDR3 in DNA: TGTGCCAGCAGCTCACAGGGCTACGAGCAGTACTTC. The encoded protein is CASSSQGYEQYF.

The rearrangement uses TRBV6-5 and TRBJ1-5, with D perhaps TRBD1 (6 bases). Germline loops: CDR1 MNHEY, CDR2 SVGAGI. The ends were cut back, 2 bases at V and 4 bases at J, with 12 bases in the middle. CDR3 size: 15 residues. The CDR3 region has the DNA TGTGCCAGCAGTTACGGGTCAGGGGTTAATCAGCCCCAGCATTTT. Translated: CASSYGSGVNQPQHF.

The V gene is TRBV19, the J gene TRBJ2-2; D might be TRBD1 (6 bases). The CDR3 consists of 15 residues. The V gene's germline CDR1 is LNHDA and CDR2 SQIVND (reference sequence). The V gene lost 4 bases and the J gene lost 1 base, with 10 bases spanning the gap. CDR3 loop: CASSTGTLNTGELFF. Here the CDR3 DNA reads TGTGCCAGTAGTACCGGGACATTGAACACCGGGGAGCTGTTTTTT. Combining the CDR3 with reference TRBV19 and TRBJ2-2 gives the whole variable domain DGGITQSPKYLFRKEGQNVTLSCEQNLNHDAMYWYRQDPGQGLRLIYYSQIVNDFQKGDIAEGYSVSREKKESFPLTVTSAQKNPTAFYLCASSTGTLNTGELFFGEGSRLTVL.

This clone occurred once. The chain carries TRBV25-1 and TRBJ1-5; D unclear. The CDR3 is 14 residues long. The germline V and J ends were trimmed by 6 bases and 1 base, with 10 bases remaining between them. Germline lookup yields CDR1 MGHDK and CDR2 SYGVNS. In DNA form, the CDR3 reads TGTGCCAGCAGCCTCTCGGGGAGCAATCAGCCCCAGCATTTT. Translation: CASSLSGSNQPQHF. Full variable domain (remainder filled in from reference TRBV25-1 and TRBJ1-5): EADIYQTPRYLVIGTGKKITLECSQTMGHDKMYWYQQDPGMELHLIHYSYGVNSTEKGDLSSESTVSRIRTEHFPLTLESARPSHTSQYLCASSLSGSNQPQHFGDGTRLSIL.

In DNA, the CDR3 is TGCGCCAGCAGCCCCTCCCCCGGGACAGGGGGTTCCTACGAGCAGTACTTC. The encoded protein is CASSPSPGTGGSYEQYF. The V gene is TRBV5-1, the J gene TRBJ2-7; the match to TRBD1 covers 11 bases. The germline V gene has CDR1 SGHRS and CDR2 YFSETQ. This CDR3 has 17 residues. The ends lost 4 bases at V and 1 base at J; junction bases unmatched: 10.

The table lists this clone with a few counts. The genes are TRBV28 and TRBJ1-5, with D perhaps matching TRBD1 (6 bases). The V gene lost 2 bases and the J gene lost 7 bases, with 9 bases spanning the gap. The CDR3 has 13 residues. Germline CDR1 reads MDHEN; CDR2 reads SYDVKM. The CDR3 bases are TGTGCCAGCAGTTTACAGGGGACACAGCCCCAGCATTTT. Protein: CASSLQGTQPQHF. Full variable domain (missing parts from reference TRBV28 and TRBJ1-5): DVKVTQSSRYLVKRTGEKVFLECVQDMDHENMFWYRQDPGLGLRLIYFSYDVKMKEKGDIPEGYSVSREKKERFSLILESASTNQTSMYLCASSLQGTQPQHFGDGTRLSIL.

This chain joins TRBV6-1 and TRBJ2-7; no clear D. Germline CDR1 reads MNHNS; CDR2 reads SASEGT. CDR3 length: 14 amino acids. With 7 bases removed from V and 0 bases from J, the gap between germline ends came to 13 bases. The CDR3 is CASTFAESSYEQYF. The CDR3 DNA reads TGTGCCAGCACCTTTGCGGAGAGCTCCTACGAGCAGTACTTC.

The chain recombines TRBV5-5 with TRBJ1-1; D unresolved. The CDR3 is made up of 14 amino acids. With 1 base removed from V and 11 bases from J, the gap between germline ends came to 18 bases. Germline CDR1 and CDR2: SGHKS and YYEKEE (reference sequence). The CDR3 reads CASSLTPGEIRAFF. CDR3 DNA: TGTGCCAGCAGCTTGACTCCGGGAGAAATAAGGGCTTTCTTT.

This chain links TRBV5-5 with TRBJ2-5; D is perhaps TRBD1 (5 bases). V dropped 6 bases and J dropped 4 bases, with 10 bases sitting between them. The germline CDR1 and CDR2 sequences are SGHKS and YYEKEE (reference sequence). The CDR3 loop spans 12 amino acids. CDR3 region: CASTGLGETQYF. The CDR3 DNA is TGTGCCAGCACAGGGCTTGGAGAGACCCAGTACTTC.

This chain joins TRBV27 and TRBJ2-3, with a possible D match to TRBD1 (5 bases). The V and J ends lost 2 bases and 1 base respectively, with 7 bases between them. The CDR3 runs 14 residues. Germline loops: CDR1 MNHEY, CDR2 SMNVEV (reference sequence). CDR3 protein: CASSLVRGTDTQYF. CDR3 sequence (DNA): TGTGCCAGCAGTTTAGTCAGGGGCACAGATACGCAGTATTTT.

The rearrangement links TRBV20-1 to TRBJ2-5; D not resolved. The DNA end is more similar to TRBJ2-7, so the J call may be wrong. The germline V gene encodes CDR1 DFQATT and CDR2 SNEGSKA (reference sequence). The CDR3 sequence is 11 residues long. CDR3 nucleotides: TGCAGTGCTAGAGGGAACTACGAGCAGTACTTC. Protein sequence: CSARGNYEQYF.

This clone has only a few counts. V usage is TRBV10-2 and J usage is TRBJ2-1, with TRBD2 identical over 8 bases. This CDR3 spans 17 amino acids. The V gene end was trimmed by 3 bases and the J gene end by 5 bases; junction bases not matched to a gene: 12. Germline V gene lookup returns CDR1 WSHSY and CDR2 SAAADI. CDR3: CASSDLRAGVTDNEQFF. The CDR3 coding sequence is TGCGCCAGCAGTGACCTTCGAGCGGGAGTAACTGACAATGAGCAGTTCTTC.

J is TRBJ1-1 and V is TRBV18; D is unresolved. Germline V gene sequence: CDR1 KGHSH, CDR2 LQKENI. There are 16 residues in the CDR3. V was shortened by 2 bases and J by 5 bases, with 18 bases between the two germline ends. The CDR3 reads CASSPYGMERHTEAFF. The CDR3, as DNA: TGTGCCAGCTCACCATACGGGATGGAAAGGCATACTGAAGCTTTCTTT.

The chain employs TRBV4-3 and TRBJ2-1; 9 positions match TRBD2. With V trimmed by 3 bases and J by 4 bases, 13 bases remained unmatched. The CDR3 totals 18 residues. Germline CDR1 LGHNA, CDR2 YSLEER. The CDR3 loop is CASSHPRGRLAVYNEQFF. Here the CDR3 DNA reads TGCGCCAGCAGCCACCCTAGGGGCCGACTAGCGGTATACAATGAGCAGTTCTTC.